This T cell receptor (beta chain) was sequenced during a study of OX40 agonist ivuxolimab in advanced cancers. Study in general: Ivuxolimab, which patients received intravenously every 2 weeks, was dosed at 0.01 to 10 mg/kg.

Study observations and caveats: Part of the nonresponder group also had normalized T-cell clonal expansion that was low. Fewer expanded clones were found on average in CD4+ than in CD8+ T cells. Clones of CD4+ and CD8+ blood T cells grew by week 6 at doses of 0.1 to 3.0 mg/kg.

This CDR3 spans 12 amino acids. Germline CDR1 KGHSH, CDR2 LQKENI. V lost 1 base to trimming and J lost 6 bases, with 7 bases between them. In the case of this clone: The antigen is undetermined.

Assay used: immunoSEQ multiplex PCR; TCRdb lists only in-frame clones, some missing. The sample consists of more than 95,000 clones, about nine tenths of them appearing once. The clonotype originates from an adult with an advanced solid tumor such as melanoma, head and neck, liver or kidney cancer. The starting material was CD4+ or CD8+ T cells sorted from blood, obtained in a trial of the OX40 agonist ivuxolimab. V and J are TRBV18 and TRBJ2-7; D is uncertain. Written as DNA, the CDR3 is TGTGCCAGCTCACCACGGTTGGGCGAGCAGTACTTC. Its protein is CASSPRLGEQYF.